The rows below give T cell receptor beta chains drawn from one sample of a study of blood T cells in healthy people across ages. TCRdb processed the 5' RACE reads anew with MiXCR; each CDR3 protein has one entry. The data hold hundreds of thousands of distinct CDR3 sequences, with 62% observed a single time. The sequenced sample was blood. These receptors were obtained from a man between 25 and 39 years old in good health. Each CDR3 is given with its conserved first and last residue. The D gene is left open where the match is weak. The size field is filled for only some rows; it gives once, few, many or a size class.

v_call	d_call	j_call	clone_size	cdr3_aa	cdr3_nt
TRBV5-1	NA	TRBJ2-3	NA	CASCLVGGSTDTQYF	TGCGCCAGCTGCCTAGTCGGGGGTTCAACAGATACGCAGTATTTT
TRBV5-8	NA	TRBJ2-6	NA	CASSFGLSGANVLTF	TGTGCCAGCAGCTTTGGACTCTCTGGGGCCAACGTCCTGACTTTC
TRBV29-1	NA	TRBJ1-1	NA	CSVHREPNTEAFF	TGCAGCGTACACAGGGAACCGAACACTGAAGCTTTCTTT
TRBV15	NA	TRBJ2-1	NA	CATSRSVARLSSYNEQFF	TGTGCCACCAGCAGATCGGTGGCCCGCCTAAGCTCCTACAATGAGCAGTTCTTC
TRBV6-2/TRBV6-3	TRBD2	TRBJ2-3	few	CASSSHSGGAFADTQYF	TGTGCCAGCAGCTCCCATAGCGGGGGGGCATTCGCCGATACGCAGTATTTT
TRBV6-5	NA	TRBJ1-2	NA	CASSRISYGYTF	TGTGCCAGCAGTCGGATAAGCTATGGCTACACCTTC
TRBV20-1	TRBD2	TRBJ2-7	once	CTPETSIDEQYF	TGCACCCCCGAGACTAGCATAGACGAGCAGTACTTC
TRBV6-6	TRBD2	TRBJ2-1	NA	CASRETSGGFNEQFF	TGTGCCAGCAGGGAGACTAGCGGGGGGTTCAATGAGCAGTTCTTC
TRBV20-1	NA	TRBJ1-6	NA	CSASPVGASPLHF	TGCAGTGCTAGTCCCGTGGGGGCTTCACCCCTCCACTTT
TRBV7-2	NA	TRBJ2-7	NA	CASSFAGVRDEQYF	TGTGCCAGCAGCTTTGCAGGGGTGAGGGACGAGCAGTACTTC